These 8 T cell receptor beta chains were sequenced from one sample in a study of T-cell reconstitution after alpha-beta-depleted transplantation in children. Unique molecular identifiers were used in preparing the TCRbeta library. Using its own MiXCR run on the PCR reads, TCRdb lists one record per CDR3 protein. This sample has fewer than 150,000 distinct CDR3 sequences, with 20% to 25% found just once. This material consisted of PBMCs, mostly from graft donor cells, taken 180 days after TCRalphabeta/CD19-depleted stem cell transplant. The receptors shown here come from a male patient between 2 and 15 years old who had a stem cell transplant for chronic granulomatous disease, so the T cells may come from the graft donor.

This clonotype was observed a handful of times. The J gene is TRBJ2-7, the V gene TRBV6-5; a weak D match, TRBD1 (5 bases). The CDR3 runs to 16 residues. CDR1 and CDR2 from the germline V gene are MNHEY and SVGAGI. V was cut by 0 bases and J by 4 bases, with 16 bases left in between. CDR3 nucleotides: TGTGCCAGCAGTTACTCGAATACAGGACACATATACGAGCAGTACTTC. Amino acids: CASSYSNTGHIYEQYF.

This clonotype has only a few counts. The rearrangement joins TRBV20-1 to TRBJ1-5; a weak D match, TRBD1 (5 bases). CDR3 length equals 16 residues. With 5 bases removed from V and 3 bases from J, the gap between germline ends came to 20 bases. Germline CDR1 and CDR2: DFQATT and SNEGSKA (reference sequence). The CDR3 nucleotides read TGCAGTGCTCGCGGGGGTTCGTTTATGGCCAATCAGCCCCAGCATTTT. Its protein product is CSARGGSFMANQPQHF.

This clonotype was seen more than once but under ten times. The rearrangement joins TRBV20-1 to TRBJ1-1; weak D call: TRBD1 (5 bases). This CDR3 contains 14 residues. V was clipped by 1 base and J by 7 bases, with 16 bases between them. CDR1 is DFQATT, CDR2 SNEGSKA, per germline (reference sequence). The CDR3 DNA follows: TGCAGTGCTAGAGTTCTTGTAGGGGCGGGTGAAGCTTTCTTT. Translation gives CSARVLVGAGEAFF.

This clonotype occurred a few times. This chain joins TRBV15 and TRBJ2-1; D remains unclear. CDR3 size: 12 residues. The V end lost 3 bases, the J end lost 10 bases, and 10 bases lay between the germline ends. Germline CDR1 and CDR2: LNHNV and YYDKDF (reference sequence). CDR3 protein: CATSRAQYEQFF. CDR3 coding DNA: TGTGCCACCAGCAGGGCCCAATACGAGCAGTTCTTC. The full variable domain, with the rest looked up from reference TRBV15 and TRBJ2-1, is DAMVIQNPRYQVTQFGKPVTLSCSQTLNHNVMYWYQQKSSQAPKLLFHYYDKDFNNEADTPDNFQSRRPNTSFCFLDIRSPGLGDTAMYLCATSRAQYEQFFGPGTRLTVL.

A few counts support this clonotype. V and J are TRBV29-1 and TRBJ1-5, with a possible D match to TRBD1 (5 bases). The CDR3 is 13 residues long. Trimming took 6 bases from V and 6 from J, leaving 15 bases between them. Germline V gene lookup returns CDR1 SQVTM and CDR2 ANQGSEA. CDR3 in DNA: TGCAGCGTGGGGGAGGAGGGGAGTCAGCCCCAGCATTTT. Translated, it gives CSVGEEGSQPQHF. Using reference TRBV29-1 and TRBJ1-5 for the parts outside the CDR3, the full variable domain is SAVISQKPSRDICQRGTSLTIQCQVDSQVTMMFWYRQQPGQSLTLIATANQGSEATYESGFVIDKFPISRPNLTFSTLTVSNMSPEDSSIYLCSVGEEGSQPQHFGDGTRLSIL.

This clonotype showed up many times. V usage is TRBV7-6 and J usage is TRBJ2-1; 9 bases align to TRBD2. This CDR3 spans 16 amino acids. J was trimmed by 8 bases and V by 1 base; bases with no gene match: 9. Germline lookup yields CDR1 SGHVS and CDR2 FNYEAQ. The CDR3 DNA reads TGTGCCAGCAGCTTAGAGGCTAGCGGGGCCCGACATGAGCAGTTCTTC. This translates into CASSLEASGARHEQFF.

This rearrangement joins TRBV25-1 to TRBJ1-4, with 10 bases lining up with TRBD1. Germline V gene lookup returns CDR1 MGHDK and CDR2 SYGVNS. The CDR3 extends over 14 amino acids. The ends lost 3 bases at V and 8 bases at J; junction bases unmatched: 3. DNA of the CDR3: TGTGCCAGCAGTGAGGGACAGGGGAACGAAAAACTGTTTTTT. Translated: CASSEGQGNEKLFF.

This clonotype appeared a few times. The V and J genes are TRBV20-1 and TRBJ2-7, with D possibly being TRBD1 (6 bases). Between the trimmed V and J ends, which lost 4 bases and 6 bases, there was a span of 16 bases. Germline V gene sequence: CDR1 DFQATT, CDR2 SNEGSKA (reference sequence). There are 13 residues in the CDR3. CDR3 region: CSANRDYSSEQYF. CDR3 nucleotide sequence: TGCAGTGCTAACAGGGATTATTCGAGCGAGCAGTACTTC.